This passage covers 9 T cell receptor beta chains from one sample sequenced in a study of blood T cell repertoires in COVID-19. Method: immunoSEQ multiplex PCR; TCRdb's copy keeps in-frame clones and lacks some. Seen here are around 310,000 clones, around 89% observed once, and the top ten hold approximately 9.8%. Sequenced: PBMCs or T cells enriched from blood (not recorded which). These receptor sequences come from a middle-aged woman who had recovered from COVID-19.

In its sample, this clone was seen a few times. The chain recombines TRBV19 with TRBJ2-7; 8 bases map to TRBD1. Germline assignment: CDR1 LNHDA and CDR2 SQIVND (reference sequence). CDR3 size: 13 residues. V shed 8 bases, J shed 0 bases, and the junction held 3 bases outside the gene matches. The CDR3 bases are TGTGCCAGTCGTGACAGGGGCTCCTACGAGCAGTACTTC. Amino acid sequence: CASRDRGSYEQYF.

The chain is built from TRBV9 and TRBJ2-1; D gene unclear. The V and J ends lost 2 bases and 0 bases respectively, with 6 bases between them. In germline, CDR1 is SGDLS, CDR2 YYNGEE. The CDR3 covers 14 residues. The CDR3, as DNA: TGTGCCAGCAGCGTGCAGTCCTCCTACAATGAGCAGTTCTTC. The encoded protein is CASSVQSSYNEQFF.

The rearrangement joins TRBV7-8 to TRBJ1-5; D perhaps matches TRBD1 (6 bases). V lost 2 bases and J lost 2, with 10 bases in between. The germline V gene encodes CDR1 SGHVS and CDR2 FQNEAQ. This CDR3 spans 15 amino acids. The chain's CDR3 is CASSLSAGGNQPQHF. CDR3 nucleotides: TGTGCCAGCAGCTTATCGGCAGGGGGCAATCAGCCCCAGCATTTT.

This rearrangement joins TRBV19 to TRBJ1-5; D uncertain. Trimming stripped 5 bases from V and 4 bases from J, with 21 bases between. The CDR3 is 17 amino acids. Germline CDR1 and CDR2: LNHDA and SQIVND (reference sequence). In DNA, the CDR3 is TGTGCCAGTAGTCTTAGCCCACTGACTGGAGGGAATCAGCCCCAGCATTTT. Its protein product is CASSLSPLTGGNQPQHF.

CDR3 residues: CASARQGNYGYTF. Here the CDR3 DNA reads TGTGCCAGCGCCAGACAGGGGAACTATGGCTACACCTTC. The chain uses TRBV9 and TRBJ1-2; 8 bases fit TRBD1. V gave up 7 bases and J gave up 2 bases; unmatched junction bases: 4. Germline V gives CDR1 SGDLS, CDR2 YYNGEE. This CDR3 is built from 13 residues.

The chain links TRBV6-5 to TRBJ1-2; D is uncertain. The CDR3 consists of 13 residues. The V end lost 4 bases, the J end lost 4 bases, and 10 bases lay between the germline ends. Germline V gene data show CDR1 as MNHEY and CDR2 as SVGAGI. CDR3 nucleotides: TGTGCCAGCAGTTTAGGAGCCCTCTATGGCTACACCTTC. Its translation is CASSLGALYGYTF.

The chain joins TRBV18 to TRBJ1-6; possible D gene TRBD1, 6 bases. V was clipped by 3 bases and J by 10 bases, with 13 bases between them. This CDR3 is built from 14 residues. Germline assignment: CDR1 KGHSH and CDR2 LQKENI. Written as DNA, the CDR3 is TGTGCCAGCTCACCGACAGGAGCGGAATCACCCCTCCACTTT. It yields the protein CASSPTGAESPLHF.

This sequence joins TRBV30 and TRBJ1-5; 10 nucleotides line up with TRBD1. Germline V gives CDR1 GTSNPN, CDR2 SVGIG (reference sequence). The CDR3 has 18 amino acids. Unmatched junction bases numbered 18, after V lost 3 bases and J lost 7 bases. CDR3 sequence: CAWSRRDGTGERGQPQHF. CDR3 bases: TGTGCCTGGAGCCGTCGGGACGGGACAGGGGAACGTGGACAGCCCCAGCATTTT.

V usage is TRBV2 and J usage is TRBJ1-4; 8 bases match TRBD1. The V and J ends lost 7 bases and 10 bases, in that order; junction bases with no gene match: 14. The CDR3 covers 15 residues. CDR1 and CDR2 from the germline V gene are SNHLY and FYNNEI. CDR3 region: CASIRARTGIGKLFF. DNA of the CDR3: TGTGCCAGCATTAGAGCCAGGACAGGGATCGGAAAACTGTTTTTT.